This record concerns one T cell receptor (beta chain) sequence. The data originate from a study of technical replicates of blood from several donors. This CDR3 has 17 amino acids. Germline CDR1 and CDR2: SEHNR and FQNEAQ (reference sequence). With 6 bases clipped from V and 7 bases from J, the junction kept 12 bases outside the gene matches. This table comes from immunoSEQ multiplex PCR, and its TCRdb copy is limited to in-frame clones, with some not included. The sample shows about 49,000 clones, about 90% of them seen only once. Material for sequencing was PBMCs. The source is a human donor in good health. Some clones in this sample may be carry-over from other donors' samples. The rearrangement links TRBV7-9 to TRBJ1-6; 10 bases match TRBD1. The CDR3 loop is CASSSSRGTGANSPLHF. The CDR3 DNA reads as TGTGCCAGCAGTTCAAGTAGGGGGACAGGGGCGAATTCACCCCTCCACTTT. Combining the CDR3 with reference TRBV7-9 and TRBJ1-6 gives the whole variable domain DTGVSQNPRHKITKRGQNVTFRCDPISEHNRLYWYRQTLGQGPEFLTYFQNEAQLEKSRLLSDRFSAERPKGSFSTLEIQRTEQGDSAMYLCASSSSRGTGANSPLHFGNGTRLTVT.